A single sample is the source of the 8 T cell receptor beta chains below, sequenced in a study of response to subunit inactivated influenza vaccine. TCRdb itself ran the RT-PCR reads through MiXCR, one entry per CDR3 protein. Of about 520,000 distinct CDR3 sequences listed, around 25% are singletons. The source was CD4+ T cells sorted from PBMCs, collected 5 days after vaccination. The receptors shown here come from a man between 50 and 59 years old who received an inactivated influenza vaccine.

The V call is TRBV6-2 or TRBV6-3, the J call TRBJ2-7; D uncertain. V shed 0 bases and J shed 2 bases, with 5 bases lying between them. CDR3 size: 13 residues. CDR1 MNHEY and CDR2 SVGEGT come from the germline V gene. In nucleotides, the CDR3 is TGTGCCAGCAGTTACTCTGGGGCCTACGAGCAGTACTTC. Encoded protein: CASSYSGAYEQYF.

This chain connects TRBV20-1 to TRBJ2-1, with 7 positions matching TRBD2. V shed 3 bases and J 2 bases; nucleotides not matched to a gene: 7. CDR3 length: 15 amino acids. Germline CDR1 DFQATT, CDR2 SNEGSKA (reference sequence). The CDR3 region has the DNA TGCAGTGCTAGTGTCCCAGCGGGGCCCTACAATGAGCAGTTCTTC. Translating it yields CSASVPAGPYNEQFF.

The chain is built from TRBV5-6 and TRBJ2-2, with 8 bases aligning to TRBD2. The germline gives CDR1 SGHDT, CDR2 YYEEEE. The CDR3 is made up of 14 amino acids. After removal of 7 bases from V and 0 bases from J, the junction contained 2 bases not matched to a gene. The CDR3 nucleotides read TGTGCCAGCCCGGGGGGGACGAACACCGGGGAGCTGTTTTTT. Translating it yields CASPGGTNTGELFF.

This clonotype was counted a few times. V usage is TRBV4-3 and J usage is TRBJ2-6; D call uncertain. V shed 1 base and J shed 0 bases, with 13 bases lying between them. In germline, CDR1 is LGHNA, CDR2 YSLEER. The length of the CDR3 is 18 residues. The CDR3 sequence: CASSQGWAALSGANVLTF. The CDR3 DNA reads TGCGCCAGCAGCCAAGGTTGGGCAGCCCTCTCTGGGGCCAACGTCCTGACTTTC.

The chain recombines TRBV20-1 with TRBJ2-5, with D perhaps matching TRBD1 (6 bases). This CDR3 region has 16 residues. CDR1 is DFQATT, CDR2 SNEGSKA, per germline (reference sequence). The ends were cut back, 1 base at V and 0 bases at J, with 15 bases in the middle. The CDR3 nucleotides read TGCAGTGCTAGAGTCTCGGACAGCTGGTACCAAGAGACCCAGTACTTC. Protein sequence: CSARVSDSWYQETQYF.

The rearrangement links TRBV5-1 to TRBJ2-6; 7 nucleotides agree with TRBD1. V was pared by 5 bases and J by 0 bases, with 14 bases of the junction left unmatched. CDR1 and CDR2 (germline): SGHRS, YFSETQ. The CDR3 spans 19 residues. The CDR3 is CASSFRWTGASSGANVLTF. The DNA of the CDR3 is TGCGCCAGCAGTTTCCGATGGACAGGAGCCTCCTCTGGGGCCAACGTCCTGACTTTC.

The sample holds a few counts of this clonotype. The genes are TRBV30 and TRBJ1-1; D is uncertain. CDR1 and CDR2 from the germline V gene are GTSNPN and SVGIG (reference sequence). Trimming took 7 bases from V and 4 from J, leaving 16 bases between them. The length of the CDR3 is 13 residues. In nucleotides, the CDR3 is TGTGCCTCCGACGGACTTGGTCGCACTGAAGCTTTCTTT. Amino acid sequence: CASDGLGRTEAFF.

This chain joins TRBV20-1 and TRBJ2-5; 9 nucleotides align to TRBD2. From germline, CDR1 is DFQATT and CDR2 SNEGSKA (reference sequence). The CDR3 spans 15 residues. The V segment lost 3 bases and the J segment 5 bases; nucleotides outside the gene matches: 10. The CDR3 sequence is CSASGGLAGWETQYF. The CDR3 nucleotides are TGCAGTGCTAGTGGCGGGCTAGCGGGGTGGGAGACCCAGTACTTC.